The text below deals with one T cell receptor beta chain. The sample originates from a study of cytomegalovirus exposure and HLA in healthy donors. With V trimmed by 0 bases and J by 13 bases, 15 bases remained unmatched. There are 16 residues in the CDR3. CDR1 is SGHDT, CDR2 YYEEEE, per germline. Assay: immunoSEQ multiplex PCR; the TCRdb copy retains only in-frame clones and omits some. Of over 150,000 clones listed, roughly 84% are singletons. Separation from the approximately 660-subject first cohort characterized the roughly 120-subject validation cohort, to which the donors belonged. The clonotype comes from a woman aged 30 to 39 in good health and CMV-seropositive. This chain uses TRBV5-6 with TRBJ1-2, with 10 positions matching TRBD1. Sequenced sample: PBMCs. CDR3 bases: TGTGCCAGCAGCTTGGCCGGGACAGGGGCAGGCCGTAGCGGCACCTTC. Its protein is CASSLAGTGAGRSGTF.